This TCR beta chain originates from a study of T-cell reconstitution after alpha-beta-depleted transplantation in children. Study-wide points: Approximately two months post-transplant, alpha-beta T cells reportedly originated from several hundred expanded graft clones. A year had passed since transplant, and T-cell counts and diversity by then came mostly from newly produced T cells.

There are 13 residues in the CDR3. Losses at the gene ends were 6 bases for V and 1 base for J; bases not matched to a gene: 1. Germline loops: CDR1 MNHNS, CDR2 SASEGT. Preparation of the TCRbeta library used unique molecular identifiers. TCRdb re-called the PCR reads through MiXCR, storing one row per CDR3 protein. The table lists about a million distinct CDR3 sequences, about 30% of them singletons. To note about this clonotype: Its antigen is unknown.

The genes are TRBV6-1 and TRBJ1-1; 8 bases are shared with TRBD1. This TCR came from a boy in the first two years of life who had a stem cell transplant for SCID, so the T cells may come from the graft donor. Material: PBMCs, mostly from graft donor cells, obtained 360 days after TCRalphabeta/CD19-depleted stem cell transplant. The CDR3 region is CASRQGANTEAFF. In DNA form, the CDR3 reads TGTGCCAGCAGGCAGGGGGCGAACACTGAAGCTTTCTTT.